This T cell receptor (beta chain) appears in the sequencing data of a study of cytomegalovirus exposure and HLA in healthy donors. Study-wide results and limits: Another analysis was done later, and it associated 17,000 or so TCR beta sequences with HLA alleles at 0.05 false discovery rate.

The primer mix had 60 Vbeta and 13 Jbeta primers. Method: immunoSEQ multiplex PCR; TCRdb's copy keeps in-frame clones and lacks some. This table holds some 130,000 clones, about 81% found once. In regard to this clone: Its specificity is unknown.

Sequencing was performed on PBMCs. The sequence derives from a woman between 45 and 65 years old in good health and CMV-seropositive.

The CDR3 loop reads CASSQGYRGRGTEAFF. The CDR3 region has the DNA TGCGCCAGCAGCCAGGGTTACAGGGGTCGGGGCACTGAAGCTTTCTTT. The chain combines TRBV4-1 with TRBJ1-1, with 7 bases fitting TRBD1. Per the germline V gene, CDR1 is MGHRA and CDR2 is YSYEKL. V was pared by 3 bases and J by 4 bases, with 11 bases of the junction left unmatched. This CDR3 comprises 16 residues.